The 25 T cell receptor beta chains in this list originate from one sample, sequenced in a study of blood T cell repertoires in COVID-19. Here immunoSEQ multiplex PCR was the method, and the copy in TCRdb shows in-frame clones only, minus some. The table includes over 110,000 clones, 88% detected once. Sequencing was performed on peripheral blood. These receptors were taken from a human donor in a cohort sampled during active COVID-19.

The chain has TRBV19 and TRBJ2-5; no clear D gene. Germline V gives CDR1 LNHDA, CDR2 SQIVND (reference sequence). This CDR3 contains 15 residues. V lost 3 bases, J lost 1 base, and 12 bases lay in between. CDR3 sequence: CASSMPTGSQETQYF. Written as DNA, the CDR3 is TGTGCCAGTAGTATGCCCACCGGGTCCCAAGAGACCCAGTACTTC.

The gene calls are TRBV10-1 and TRBJ2-3; D remains ambiguous. Germline V gene sequence: CDR1 WNHNN, CDR2 SYGVQD (reference sequence). The CDR3 totals 15 residues. V lost 0 bases and J 0 bases, leaving 7 bases between the germline ends. The CDR3 DNA sequence: TGCGCCAGCAGTGAGTCCGATCAGAGCACAGATACGCAGTATTTT. This codes for CASSESDQSTDTQYF.

V usage is TRBV5-4 and J usage is TRBJ2-5, with D possibly being TRBD1 (7 bases). This CDR3 has 16 residues. In germline, CDR1 is SGHNT, CDR2 YYREEE (reference sequence). Trimming pared 4 bases from V and 5 bases from J, leaving 21 bases between. The CDR3 coding sequence is TGTGCCAGCAGCCTCCAAGGCGGAGGGGGCAGGGAGACCCAGTACTTC. This sequence encodes CASSLQGGGGRETQYF.

The gene calls are TRBV30 and TRBJ1-2; D is undetermined. The CDR3 totals 13 residues. The V end was cut by 3 bases, the J end by 5 bases, with 13 bases between. Germline-derived CDR1 and CDR2 are GTSNPN and SVGIG (reference sequence). CDR3 nucleotides: TGTGCCTGGAGATTCAGGAACACTTATGGCTACACCTTC. Translated, it gives CAWRFRNTYGYTF.

The V and J genes are TRBV7-8 and TRBJ1-4; maybe TRBD1 (6 bases). V was shortened by 4 bases and J by 3 bases, with 12 bases between the two germline ends. The CDR3 has 15 residues. Germline-derived CDR1 and CDR2 are SGHVS and FQNEAQ. Here the CDR3 DNA reads TGTGCCAGCAGCTGGAGACAGGCATCTAATGAAAAACTGTTTTTT. This codes for CASSWRQASNEKLFF. The variable domain in full, completed from reference TRBV7-8 and TRBJ1-4, reads GAGVSQSPRYKVAKRGQDVALRCDPISGHVSLFWYQQALGQGPEFLTYFQNEAQLDKSGLPSDRFFAERPEGSVSTLKIQRTQQEDSAVYLCASSWRQASNEKLFFGSGTQLSVL.

The chain recombines TRBV30 with TRBJ2-3; D is possibly TRBD2 (6 bases). Germline V gene lookup returns CDR1 GTSNPN and CDR2 SVGIG (reference sequence). V dropped 3 bases and J dropped 0 bases, with 10 bases sitting between them. CDR3 length equals 14 residues. The chain's CDR3 is CAWRGLTSTDTQYF. In DNA form, the CDR3 reads TGTGCCTGGAGAGGACTAACTAGCACAGATACGCAGTATTTT.

This clone was detected only once. The chain combines TRBV19 with TRBJ1-1; 8 positions agree with TRBD1. The V gene's germline CDR1 is LNHDA and CDR2 SQIVND (reference sequence). J gave up 1 base and V 3 bases, and 1 base lay outside the gene matches. The CDR3 runs to 14 residues. DNA for the CDR3: TGTGCCAGTAGTATCGACAGGGGGAACACTGAAGCTTTCTTT. Protein product: CASSIDRGNTEAFF.

J is TRBJ2-7 and V is TRBV12-5; TRBD1 agrees at 12 bases. CDR3 length: 16 residues. V lost 2 bases to trimming and J lost 6 bases; unmatched junction nucleotides: 8. Germline-derived CDR1 and CDR2 are LGHNT and FRNRAP. Written as DNA, the CDR3 is TGTGCTAGTGGTTTGCCCCAAGGGACAGGGGGCCGCGAGCAGTACTTC. Translation gives CASGLPQGTGGREQYF.

V is TRBV2 and J is TRBJ2-1; 8 positions match TRBD2. The CDR3 covers 16 residues. CDR1 SNHLY and CDR2 FYNNEI come from the germline V gene. V lost 6 bases and J lost 7; bases outside the gene matches: 14. In nucleotides, the CDR3 is TGTGCCAGCAGCCCGTTTTCGGGGGGGCCCGTTAATGAGCAGTTCTTC. As protein: CASSPFSGGPVNEQFF.

This clone was detected only a few times. V and J are TRBV2 and TRBJ2-3; D might be TRBD2 (5 bases). The CDR3 sequence is 15 residues long. Germline V gene sequence: CDR1 SNHLY, CDR2 FYNNEI. V gave up 7 bases and J gave up 2 bases, with 16 bases separating them. The CDR3 loop is CASTRGLGDTDTQYF. The CDR3 bases are TGTGCCAGCACCCGAGGGCTGGGCGACACAGATACGCAGTATTTT.

The chain recombines TRBV6-2 or TRBV6-3 with TRBJ1-5; D is perhaps TRBD1 (5 bases). Trimming cost V 6 bases and J 5 bases, with 23 bases left between them. The length of the CDR3 is 17 residues. The germline CDR1 and CDR2 sequences are MNHEY and SVGEGT. CDR3 loop: CASSQATGTTGDQPQHF. The CDR3 bases are TGTGCCAGCAGCCAGGCAACCGGGACCACGGGGGATCAGCCCCAGCATTTT.

J is TRBJ2-2 and V is TRBV6-5; possibly TRBD2 for D (6 bases). Germline lookup yields CDR1 MNHEY and CDR2 SVGAGI. This CDR3 has 14 residues. V lost 0 bases and J lost 4, with 6 bases in between. CDR3 nucleotides: TGTGCCAGCAGTTACTCGGGGGGCACCGGGGAGCTGTTTTTT. This gives the protein CASSYSGGTGELFF.

The V and J genes are TRBV4-2 and TRBJ2-3, with a weak D call TRBD2 (5 bases). Looked up from germline, CDR1 is LGHNA and CDR2 is YNFKEQ. V dropped 4 bases and J dropped 2 bases, with 19 bases sitting between them. The CDR3 extends over 17 amino acids. The CDR3 DNA reads as TGTGCCAGCAGCCCAGGCATCCCTGGTAGCGTCACAGATACGCAGTATTTT. Translating it yields CASSPGIPGSVTDTQYF.

The genes are TRBV14 and TRBJ2-5; D is undetermined. This CDR3 contains 14 residues. CDR1 SGHDN and CDR2 FVKESK come from the germline V gene. Trimming took off 6 bases at V and 5 bases at J, with 16 bases between the two ends. CDR3 nucleotides: TGTGCCAGCAGTCCAGTCGGTCGGCGGGAGACCCAGTACTTC. Its translation: CASSPVGRRETQYF.

In the case of this clone: The junction departs from germline at one end; a sequencing error may be responsible. J is TRBJ2-1 and V is TRBV27; D is perhaps TRBD2 (5 bases). Germline V gene sequence: CDR1 MNHEY, CDR2 SMNVEV (reference sequence). The CDR3 is 14 amino acids. CDR3 bases: TGTGCCAGCAGTTTCGGAGCGGAGTACACTGAGCAGTTCTTC. Translating gives CASSFGAEYTEQFF.

This rearrangement joins TRBV10-3 to TRBJ1-5; 8 bases are shared with TRBD1. The CDR3 consists of 14 residues. J lost 9 bases, V lost 8 bases, and 12 bases had no gene match. Germline CDR1 and CDR2: ENHRY and SYGVKD. The CDR3 nucleotides are TGTGCCATCGGAGACAGGGGAAGAGGTCGGCCCCAGCATTTT. It translates to CAIGDRGRGRPQHF.

The genes are TRBV5-4 and TRBJ2-2; 7 positions agree with TRBD1. There are 15 residues in the CDR3. Per germline, CDR1 SGHNT and CDR2 YYREEE (reference sequence). The ends lost 2 bases at V and 1 base at J; junction bases unmatched: 2. The DNA for the CDR3 is TGTGCCAGCAGCTTTTGGGACAGGAACACCGGGGAGCTGTTTTTT. Translated, it gives CASSFWDRNTGELFF.

The chain links TRBV30 to TRBJ1-3, with D maybe TRBD1 (6 bases). There are 16 residues in the CDR3. Per the germline V gene, CDR1 is GTSNPN and CDR2 is SVGIG (reference sequence). Trimming pared 3 bases from V and 0 bases from J, leaving 15 bases between. The CDR3 region is CAWSVGQGYSGNTIYF. The CDR3 DNA reads as TGTGCCTGGAGCGTGGGGCAGGGGTACTCTGGAAACACCATATATTTT.

The chain carries TRBV19 and TRBJ1-2; no definite D call. The CDR3 length is 14 residues. Germline-derived CDR1 and CDR2 are LNHDA and SQIVND (reference sequence). V was shortened by 9 bases and J by 4 bases, with 18 bases between the two germline ends. CDR3 DNA sequence: TGTGCCAGCGGGAGTGGTGGATCAAGCTATGGCTACACCTTC. It is translated as CASGSGGSSYGYTF.

The V call is TRBV4-2, the J call TRBJ2-2; TRBD2 matches at 10 bases. This CDR3 is 17 amino acids long. CDR1 is LGHNA, CDR2 YNFKEQ, per germline. V lost 4 bases and J lost 1; bases outside the gene matches: 6. CDR3 bases: TGTGCCAGCAGCCTGCGTCGGACTAGCGGGAACACCGGGGAGCTGTTTTTT. Translating gives CASSLRRTSGNTGELFF.

This clone turned up a few times. This rearrangement joins TRBV4-2 to TRBJ2-5, with 13 bases aligning to TRBD2. This CDR3 has 16 amino acids. The V and J ends lost 3 bases and 1 base, in that order; junction bases with no gene match: 2. The germline gives CDR1 LGHNA, CDR2 YNFKEQ. The CDR3 sequence is CASSHRTSGGQETQYF. The CDR3 nucleotides read TGTGCCAGCAGCCACCGGACTAGCGGGGGCCAAGAGACCCAGTACTTC.

The chain carries TRBV6-6 and TRBJ1-1, with D possibly matching TRBD1 (5 bases). The V and J ends lost 2 bases and 1 base respectively, with 14 bases between them. CDR3 length: 16 amino acids. CDR1 is MNHNY, CDR2 SVGAGI, per germline (reference sequence). Written as DNA, the CDR3 is TGTGCCAGCAGTTACGGCACAGGTATAAGGAACACTGAAGCTTTCTTT. Its translation: CASSYGTGIRNTEAFF.

The CDR3 region is CSVGTGGRGYEQFF. The CDR3 DNA reads TGCAGCGTTGGGACGGGAGGTCGAGGGTATGAGCAGTTCTTC. This rearrangement joins TRBV29-1 to TRBJ2-1; TRBD2 agrees at 7 bases. The germline V gene has CDR1 SQVTM and CDR2 ANQGSEA. The CDR3 totals 14 residues. The V segment lost 4 bases and the J segment 8 bases; nucleotides outside the gene matches: 11.

V is TRBV10-3 and J is TRBJ1-4, with D unresolved. Trimming shortened V by 0 bases and J by 2 bases, and 10 bases separated the two germline ends. Germline V gives CDR1 ENHRY, CDR2 SYGVKD. The CDR3 is 16 amino acids. The CDR3 DNA reads TGTGCCATCAGTGAGTCAGCGGCCCTTACTAATGAAAAACTGTTTTTT. Its protein is CAISESAALTNEKLFF.

The rearrangement joins TRBV2 to TRBJ1-6; D is uncertain. V was trimmed by 2 bases and J by 0 bases, leaving 8 bases between them. In germline, CDR1 is SNHLY, CDR2 FYNNEI. CDR3 length equals 16 residues. CDR3 region: CASSESESSYNSPLHF. CDR3 in DNA: TGTGCCAGCAGTGAAAGCGAGAGCTCCTATAATTCACCCCTCCACTTT.